Listed below are T cell receptor beta chains from one sample, sequenced in a study of T-cell memory formation after mild COVID-19. TCRdb fed the 5' RACE reads into MiXCR, producing one record per CDR3 protein. Of under 50,000 distinct CDR3 sequences listed, 25% to 35% are singletons. Sequenced material: PBMCs or a T cell subset sorted from them (not recorded which). These receptors all come from a man between 18 and 29 years old who had mild COVID-19 (a few samples of this study predate the infection). Cell type and time point are not known. The CDR3 runs from the conserved cysteine through the conserved F or W. The D gene is left open where the match is weak. The size field is filled for only some rows; it gives once, few, many or a size class.

V gene	clone size	D gene	CDR3 length	J gene	CDR3 DNA	CDR3 protein
TRBV4-2	NA	TRBD2	16	TRBJ2-1	TGTGCCAGCAGCCAAGTAGGGCTAGCGGAGTACAATGAGCAGTTCTTC	CASSQVGLAEYNEQFF
TRBV7-6	few	NA	16	TRBJ2-3	TGTGCCAGCAGCTTATTGGGGGCTCGACCCACAGATACGCAGTATTTT	CASSLLGARPTDTQYF
TRBV6-5	NA	NA	14	TRBJ1-2	TGTGCCAGCAGTTACGGGTTTTCTAACTATGGCTACACCTTC	CASSYGFSNYGYTF
TRBV11-2	NA	NA	13	TRBJ1-2	TGTGCCAGCAGCTCGGACGGTTTCTATGGCTACACCTTC	CASSSDGFYGYTF
TRBV12-3/TRBV12-4	NA	NA	12	TRBJ2-7	TGTGCCAGCGCGACAGAGCACTACGAGCAGTACTTC	CASATEHYEQYF
TRBV10-1	few	TRBD2	16	TRBJ2-3	TGCGCCAGCAGTGAATCCCTAGCGGGGTACACAGATACGCAGTATTTT	CASSESLAGYTDTQYF
TRBV7-6	NA	NA	15	TRBJ1-3	TGTGCCAGCAGCTTAGGGGGGGGCTCTGGAAACACCATATATTTT	CASSLGGGSGNTIYF
TRBV4-3	NA	NA	13	TRBJ2-7	TGCGCCAGCAGCCAAGCAAACGGCTACGAGCAGTACTTC	CASSQANGYEQYF
TRBV3-1	NA	NA	12	TRBJ2-5	TGTGCCAGCAGCCAAGTGACGGAGACCCAGTACTTC	CASSQVTETQYF
TRBV12-3/TRBV12-4	NA	NA	18	TRBJ1-4	TGTGCCAGCACTCTCAGGACGGCGGGATATCAGGATAATGAAAAACTGTTTTTT	CASTLRTAGYQDNEKLFF
TRBV5-1	NA	NA	14	TRBJ2-7	TGCGCCAGCAGCTTGAAAGGGCAGTCCTACGAGCAGTACTTC	CASSLKGQSYEQYF
TRBV29-1	NA	TRBD2	18	TRBJ2-1	TGCAGCGCCTCCGGAGGACTAGCGGGGGGCAGCTCCTACAATGAGCAGTTCTTC	CSASGGLAGGSSYNEQFF
TRBV7-2	few	NA	14	TRBJ2-5	TGTGCCAGCACCGACGGGCTCCTCGATGGGACCCAGTACTTC	CASTDGLLDGTQYF
TRBV5-1	few	NA	16	TRBJ2-1	TGCGCCAGCAGTTCAGGAGTCCCGCGGTCCTACAATGAGCAGTTCTTC	CASSSGVPRSYNEQFF
TRBV19	many	TRBD1	13	TRBJ2-1	TGTGCCACTCGGACAGGGTATATTGGTGAGCAGTTCTTC	CATRTGYIGEQFF
TRBV19	few	TRBD1	14	TRBJ1-1	TGTGCCAGTACCCCGGGACAGGGGATCACTGAAGCTTTCTTT	CASTPGQGITEAFF
TRBV10-2	NA	NA	10	TRBJ2-1	TGCGCCAGCGGTAGTAATGAGCAGTTCTTC	CASGSNEQFF
TRBV7-9	many	TRBD2	17	TRBJ2-1	TGTGCCAGCAGCTCCGGACTAGCGGGGCTCTCCTACAATGAGCAGTTCTTC	CASSSGLAGLSYNEQFF
TRBV6-2/TRBV6-3	NA	NA	13	TRBJ2-1	TGTGCCAGCAGCCCACTGTATAGTTATGAGCAGTTCTTC	CASSPLYSYEQFF
TRBV5-1	few	NA	14	TRBJ2-2	TGCGCCAGCAGCCCAGAGGGCGATACCGGGGAGCTGTTTTTT	CASSPEGDTGELFF
TRBV15	NA	TRBD1	15	TRBJ1-5	TGTGCCACCAGCAGTGGGACAGCTAGCAATCAGCCCCAGCATTTT	CATSSGTASNQPQHF
TRBV6-2/TRBV6-3	NA	NA	12	TRBJ2-1	TGTGCCAGCAGCCCTCACAGGGAATATCAGTTCTTC	CASSPHREYQFF
TRBV4-3	NA	TRBD1	15	TRBJ1-5	TGCGCCAGCAGCCAAGAGACCAGGGGGTATCAGCCCCAGCATTTT	CASSQETRGYQPQHF
TRBV27	NA	NA	15	TRBJ2-6	TGTGCCAGCAGGCGTCGGGCAGCTGGGGCCAACGTCCTGACTTTC	CASRRRAAGANVLTF
TRBV29-1	many	TRBD2	16	TRBJ2-5	TGCAGCGTTGAAGATCTCCATCGGGGGGACTTCTGGCACCAGTACTTC	CSVEDLHRGDFWHQYF
TRBV4-1	NA	TRBD1	14	TRBJ1-5	TGCGCCAGCAGCCAGTCAGGGGGGAATCAGCCCCAGCATTTT	CASSQSGGNQPQHF
TRBV5-1	NA	NA	12	TRBJ2-1	TGCGCCAGCAGCGAGGGGGGATATGAGCAGTTCTTC	CASSEGGYEQFF
TRBV7-9	NA	NA	16	TRBJ2-5	TGTGCCAGCAGCTCCAGGAGGGTCTGGTACCAAGAGACCCAGTACTTC	CASSSRRVWYQETQYF
TRBV4-3	NA	NA	18	TRBJ2-1	TGCGCCAGCAGCCACTCGAGGCCCGGGACAGCGGGCTACAATGAGCAGTTCTTC	CASSHSRPGTAGYNEQFF
TRBV6-5	NA	NA	14	TRBJ2-5	TGTGCCAGCAGCTACGTCCGGGATATTGGGACCCAGTACTTC	CASSYVRDIGTQYF
TRBV5-5	NA	TRBD1	16	TRBJ2-3	TGTGCCAGTGTGGGACTGGACAGGGGGCGAGCAGATACGCAGTATTTT	CASVGLDRGRADTQYF
TRBV5-1	NA	TRBD2	17	TRBJ2-3	TGCGACAGGTCGGTCACCGGCGGGGGATGCTACACAGATACGCAGTATTTT	CDRSVTGGGCYTDTQYF
TRBV14	NA	NA	14	TRBJ2-2	TGTGCCAGCAGCACCCCAGGGTACACCGGGGAGCTGTTTTTT	CASSTPGYTGELFF
TRBV7-6	few	NA	15	TRBJ2-5	TGTGCCAGCAGCTTAGCGGGAGGTTCCGTGGAGACCCAGTACTTC	CASSLAGGSVETQYF
TRBV12-3/TRBV12-4	few	NA	14	TRBJ2-7	TGTGCCAGCAGCCGCCCTTTCATCTTGCCGCAGCAGTACTTC	CASSRPFILPQQYF
TRBV4-3	few	TRBD2	14	TRBJ2-3	TGCGCCAGCAGCCCTCGACTAGCGGCAGATACGCAGTATTTT	CASSPRLAADTQYF
TRBV7-9	few	NA	13	TRBJ1-3	TGTGCCAGCAGACCCGAGTTTGGAAACACCATATATTTT	CASRPEFGNTIYF
TRBV20-1	few	NA	18	TRBJ1-5	TGCAGTGCTAGAGATCGAGAGACAGGTATCGTAGGGAATCAGCCCCAGCATTTT	CSARDRETGIVGNQPQHF
TRBV7-3	once	TRBD2	13	TRBJ2-4	TGTGCCAGCAGCTTACAGGGAGGGAACATTCAGTACTTC	CASSLQGGNIQYF
TRBV24-1	few	TRBD2	19	TRBJ2-1	TGTGCCACCAGTGACTCGGGACGGATAGCGGGGGGCCCCTACAATGAGCAGTTCTTC	CATSDSGRIAGGPYNEQFF
TRBV12-3/TRBV12-4	NA	TRBD1	14	TRBJ1-4	TGTGCCAGCGCCCCGGGACAGCTCAATGAAAAACTGTTTTTT	CASAPGQLNEKLFF
TRBV29-1	few	TRBD2	18	TRBJ2-3	TGCAGCGCCCGACTAGCGGGGGGACGACGGAACCCCACAGATACGCAGTATTTT	CSARLAGGRRNPTDTQYF
TRBV7-2	many	NA	13	TRBJ2-5	TGTGCCAGCAGCTTAGGATACAGAGAGACCCAGTACTTC	CASSLGYRETQYF
TRBV6-5	NA	NA	12	TRBJ1-2	TGTGCCAGCCGTTGGGGGTCCTATGGCTACACCTTC	CASRWGSYGYTF
TRBV24-1	few	NA	16	TRBJ2-1	TGTGCCACCAGTGATCCCAGGGCGGCCAAGTTGGATGAGCAGTTCTTC	CATSDPRAAKLDEQFF
TRBV7-8	few	TRBD1	16	TRBJ2-7	TGTGCCAGCAGCTCACGGAAACAGGGGCTAGTGTACGAGCAGTACTTC	CASSSRKQGLVYEQYF
TRBV3-1	many	NA	15	TRBJ2-3	TGTGCCAGCAGCCAAGGAAATCTAGAGACGGATACGCAGTATTTT	CASSQGNLETDTQYF
TRBV6-2/TRBV6-3	few	NA	11	TRBJ1-1	TGTGCCAGCAGGTACAACACTGAAGCTTTCTTT	CASRYNTEAFF
TRBV29-1	NA	NA	14	TRBJ1-2	TGCAGCGTGTGGACAGCACTAGCTAACTATGGCTACACCTTC	CSVWTALANYGYTF
TRBV5-1	few	TRBD1	16	TRBJ2-5	TGCGCCAGCAGCAGGACAGGGATTGAATTTGCAGAGACCCAGTACTTC	CASSRTGIEFAETQYF
TRBV5-5	few	TRBD1	17	TRBJ2-1	TGTGCCAGCAGCCCTCGCACAGGGGCCCCGAATTACAATGAGCAGTTCTTC	CASSPRTGAPNYNEQFF
TRBV5-4	few	NA	15	TRBJ2-4	TGTGCCAGCAGCTTGAGAGGGGATGGGAAAAACATTCAGTACTTC	CASSLRGDGKNIQYF
TRBV7-2	many	NA	14	TRBJ2-7	TGTGCCAGCAGCCCCCTCGGACAGCCCTACGAGCAGTACTTC	CASSPLGQPYEQYF
TRBV24-1	few	TRBD2	16	TRBJ2-1	TGTGCCACCAGTGATTCGCGGGGGGCGGTCTACAATGAGCAGTTCTTC	CATSDSRGAVYNEQFF
TRBV27	few	NA	17	TRBJ2-6	TGTGCCAGCAGTTCTTATACATGGTCACCTGGGGCCAACGTCCTGACTTTC	CASSSYTWSPGANVLTF
TRBV9	NA	NA	11	TRBJ2-3	TGTGCCAGCAGCGTAGCGGATACGCAGTATTTT	CASSVADTQYF